The next 16 T cell receptor beta chains were all read from a single sample in a study of T cells in Graves' hyperthyroidism and ophthalmopathy. The investigators amplified TCR beta CDR3 regions from RNA transcripts. An initial round of RT-PCR targeting the TCR CDR3 relied on the HTBI primer set. TCRdb reprocessed the multiplex PCR reads with MiXCR, giving one entry per CDR3 protein. In the table there are about 600,000 distinct CDR3 sequences, approximately 14% of which are singletons. The material sequenced was blood. These TCRs come from a young woman with Graves' ophthalmopathy.

This clonotype occurred many times. The chain carries TRBV2 and TRBJ2-6; 8 bases agree with TRBD1. From germline, CDR1 is SNHLY and CDR2 FYNNEI. V lost 3 bases, J lost 0 bases, and 4 bases stayed unmatched. This CDR3 spans 17 amino acids. The CDR3 bases are TGTGCCAGCAGTGAGGACAGGGCCCTCTCTGGGGCCAACGTCCTGACTTTC. It yields the protein CASSEDRALSGANVLTF.

This chain uses TRBV5-1 with TRBJ2-1, with 8 bases matching TRBD1. The CDR3 contains 15 residues. After removal of 0 bases from V and 4 bases from J, the junction contained 3 bases not matched to a gene. The germline CDR1 and CDR2 sequences are SGHRS and YFSETQ. CDR3 DNA sequence: TGCGCCAGCAGCTTGGGACAGGGGCTTTACAATGAGCAGTTCTTC. Translated, it gives CASSLGQGLYNEQFF. Together with reference TRBV5-1 and TRBJ2-1, the CDR3 gives the full variable domain: KAGVTQTPRYLIKTRGQQVTLSCSPISGHRSVSWYQQTPGQGLQFLFEYFSETQRNKGNFPGRFSGRQFSNSRSEMNVSTLELGDSALYLCASSLGQGLYNEQFFGPGTRLTVL.

This clonotype appeared many times. This chain uses TRBV29-1 with TRBJ2-1; D is unresolved. The V and J ends lost 5 bases and 0 bases respectively, with 11 bases between them. Germline CDR1 SQVTM, CDR2 ANQGSEA. The CDR3 has 14 amino acids. The CDR3 DNA follows: TGCAGCGTTAGAGCTCGTATCTCCTACAATGAGCAGTTCTTC. Translated: CSVRARISYNEQFF.

This clonotype was detected many times. One end of the junction does not line up with germline, which may come from a read error. This chain links TRBV7-2 with TRBJ2-3; 9 nucleotides align to TRBD1. This CDR3 has 18 amino acids. Germline V gene sequence: CDR1 SGHTA, CDR2 FQGNSA. Here the CDR3 reads CASSLAPGTGRITDTQYF. CDR3 nucleotide sequence: TGTGCCAGCAGCCTAGCCCCCGGGACAGGGAGAATCACAGATACGCAGTATTTT.

This clonotype has just a few counts. The chain combines TRBV19 with TRBJ2-1; 11 bases fit TRBD2. This CDR3 is 15 amino acids long. CDR1 and CDR2 from the germline V gene are LNHDA and SQIVND (reference sequence). V trimming: 5 bases; J trimming: 9 bases; junction bases outside the gene matches: 9. CDR3 bases: TGTGCCAGTAGTGCGGTAGCGGGAGGGGACGGTGAGCAGTTCTTC. It encodes CASSAVAGGDGEQFF.

This clonotype was seen ten or more times. This chain links TRBV9 with TRBJ2-7; maybe TRBD2 (6 bases). The CDR3 extends over 15 amino acids. Per germline, CDR1 SGDLS and CDR2 YYNGEE. V lost 2 bases and J lost 4, with 16 bases in between. CDR3 residues: CASSVGRIGGYEQYF. The CDR3 DNA reads TGTGCCAGCAGCGTGGGGCGGATCGGGGGTTACGAGCAGTACTTC.

This clonotype was recorded at least ten times. V is TRBV28 and J is TRBJ2-1; 9 bases agree with TRBD1. The J segment lost 7 bases and the V segment lost 4 bases, leaving 8 bases of the junction unmatched. CDR1 MDHEN and CDR2 SYDVKM come from the germline V gene. The CDR3 has 15 residues. The CDR3 sequence is CASSSGTGLGNEQFF. The CDR3 DNA follows: TGTGCCAGCAGTTCGGGGACAGGGCTCGGGAATGAGCAGTTCTTC. The full variable domain, in which reference TRBV28 and TRBJ2-1 provide the parts outside the CDR3, is DVKVTQSSRYLVKRTGEKVFLECVQDMDHENMFWYRQDPGLGLRLIYFSYDVKMKEKGDIPEGYSVSREKKERFSLILESASTNQTSMYLCASSSGTGLGNEQFFGPGTRLTVL.

In this sample, this clonotype turned up once. This rearrangement joins TRBV5-1 to TRBJ1-1; D gene ambiguous. CDR1 is SGHRS, CDR2 YFSETQ, per germline. This CDR3 has 12 residues. Between the trimmed V and J ends, which lost 3 bases and 5 bases, there was a span of 8 bases. CDR3 DNA sequence: TGCGCCAGCAGCTCCGGGAGGACTGAAGCTTTCTTT. Amino acid sequence: CASSSGRTEAFF.

This clonotype was detected many times. This chain joins TRBV9 and TRBJ2-7, with a possible D match to TRBD1 (6 bases). Germline CDR1 is SGDLS and CDR2 is YYNGEE. The CDR3 is 14 residues long. The V end lost 5 bases, the J end lost 3 bases, and 15 bases lay between the germline ends. The CDR3 reads CASSLRDIGYEQYF. The DNA of the CDR3 is TGTGCCAGCAGTCTCCGGGACATTGGCTACGAGCAGTACTTC.

The table lists this clonotype with many counts. This rearrangement joins TRBV7-2 to TRBJ1-2, with 9 bases identical to TRBD1. The CDR3 sequence is 15 residues long. Germline V lookup: CDR1 SGHTA, CDR2 FQGNSA. Trimming cost V 5 bases and J 7 bases; bases outside gene matches: 11. This CDR3 is CASSTDVGTGFGYTF. The CDR3 DNA follows: TGTGCCAGCAGCACCGACGTGGGGACAGGGTTTGGCTACACCTTC. Full variable domain (rest looked up from reference TRBV7-2 and TRBJ1-2): GAGVSQSPSNKVTEKGKDVELRCDPISGHTALYWYRQSLGQGLEFLIYFQGNSAPDKSGLPSDRFSAERTGGSVSTLTIQRTQQEDSAVYLCASSTDVGTGFGYTFGSGTRLTVV.

The chain recombines TRBV5-5 with TRBJ2-7; D not resolved. Trimming removed 4 bases at V and 2 bases at J, with 10 bases between. The CDR3 is 13 residues long. Looked up from germline, CDR1 is SGHKS and CDR2 is YYEKEE (reference sequence). The CDR3 DNA reads as TGTGCCAGCAGCGTAAATACGGCCTACGAGCAGTACTTC. Protein: CASSVNTAYEQYF.

This clonotype was seen repeatedly, ten times or more. This chain connects TRBV27 to TRBJ2-2; D remains ambiguous. Germline CDR1 reads MNHEY; CDR2 reads SMNVEV (reference sequence). CDR3 length: 18 amino acids. V lost 1 base and J lost 0, with 15 bases in between. The CDR3 nucleotides read TGTGCCAGCAGTTTATACCCCGCCGCGGATACGAACACCGGGGAGCTGTTTTTT. Residues: CASSLYPAADTNTGELFF.

This clonotype came up many times. The chain links TRBV6-5 to TRBJ2-7, with TRBD2 identical over 7 bases. Germline V gene lookup returns CDR1 MNHEY and CDR2 SVGAGI. This CDR3 contains 16 residues. The junction had 10 bases not matched to a gene; V was cut back by 2 bases and J by 3 bases. CDR3 DNA sequence: TGTGCCAGCAGTTACCTCTTGGCGGGAGTGGGCTACGAGCAGTACTTC. Translating gives CASSYLLAGVGYEQYF.

This clonotype has ten or more counts. The J gene is TRBJ2-3, the V gene TRBV15, with 8 bases matching TRBD2. The germline V gene encodes CDR1 LNHNV and CDR2 YYDKDF (reference sequence). V lost 5 bases to trimming and J lost 1 base; unmatched junction nucleotides: 11. CDR3 size: 17 residues. CDR3 loop: CATSSSRGGFGTDTQYF. CDR3 coding DNA: TGTGCCACCAGCTCCTCACGCGGGGGGTTCGGCACAGATACGCAGTATTTT.

This chain links TRBV27 with TRBJ2-1; D may be TRBD1 (6 bases). The CDR3 is 12 residues long. Trimming shortened V by 10 bases and J by 6 bases, and 13 bases separated the two germline ends. The germline V gene encodes CDR1 MNHEY and CDR2 SMNVEV (reference sequence). CDR3 amino acids: CAIGPRGNEQFF. The CDR3 region has the DNA TGTGCCATAGGGCCCAGGGGCAATGAGCAGTTCTTC.

This chain joins TRBV27 and TRBJ2-2; perhaps TRBD2 as D (6 bases). There are 13 residues in the CDR3. Trimming shortened V by 7 bases and J by 5 bases, and 11 bases separated the two germline ends. Germline V gives CDR1 MNHEY, CDR2 SMNVEV (reference sequence). The CDR3 DNA reads as TGTGCCAGCAACCTCCGGGAGACCGGGGAGCTGTTTTTT. Translated: CASNLRETGELFF.